The source of this T cell receptor (beta chain) is a study of molecular identifiers for immune sequencing clone quantification. V gave up 2 bases and J gave up 7 bases; unmatched junction bases: 10. Germline loops: CDR1 MNHEY, CDR2 SVGEGT. The CDR3 sequence is 16 residues long. From roughly 21,000 to 960,000 sorted cells, naive CD8 libraries were generated with 10%, 30% or 50% RNA. Previously described methods and listed TCR primers produced bulk TCR libraries. One entry per CDR3 protein, called by TCRdb with MiXCR from the PCR reads. The sample lists some 320,000 distinct CDR3 sequences, 24% seen once, with approximately 0.74% in the top ten.

The specimen sequenced was naive CD8+ T cells from blood, with Jurkat cell RNA spiked in. The subset is: FACS-sorted CD8+CD4-CCR7+CD45RA+ naive T cells. The chain has TRBV6-2 or TRBV6-3 and TRBJ2-1; 8 bases align to TRBD1. This receptor was taken from a human donor in good health. Some libraries in this study had Jurkat cell RNA spiked in. The CDR3 coding sequence is TGTGCCAGCAGTTACGTATGGGCAGGGGGCAGGAATGAGCAGTTCTTC. Translated: CASSYVWAGGRNEQFF.